The clone carrying this T cell receptor beta chain was seen only once. In the original analysis: Amplification with reference gene primers provided the estimates of nucleated cell counts. Generated by immunoSEQ multiplex PCR, the TCRdb table keeps only in-frame clones and is missing some. V and J calls and clone size are as listed in that table; D and trimming were resolved from the DNA. The sample consists of 65,000 to 90,000 clones, 65% to 80% of them appearing once. CDR3 length: 15 amino acids. V was pared by 3 bases and J by 7 bases, with 10 bases of the junction left unmatched. CDR1 and CDR2 from the germline V gene are WNHNN and SYGVQD (reference sequence). These data come from a study of blood T cell repertoires in COVID-19. Study overall: From T cells, B-cell-depleted T cells, or PBMCs came the material, which was cDNA or gDNA.

V gene TRBV10-1 combines with J gene TRBJ2-7; 9 nucleotides agree with TRBD1. This receptor was identified in a man in his 60s with active or convalescent COVID-19. The sequenced material came from peripheral blood. The CDR3 nucleotides are TGCGCCAGCAGTGAATCGGGACAGGGCCGGGTGGAGCAGTACTTC. Protein sequence: CASSESGQGRVEQYF.